This record covers a single T cell receptor (beta chain). Germline CDR1 is MNHEY and CDR2 is SVGAGI. V shed 9 bases, J shed 3 bases, and the junction held 10 bases outside the gene matches. The CDR3 has 15 residues. Researchers ran the PCR with 60 Vbeta and 13 Jbeta primers. TCRdb's copy holds only in-frame clones and misses some; the assay was immunoSEQ multiplex PCR. The sample has about 180,000 clones; 76% are singletons. This sample is drawn from a study of cytomegalovirus exposure and HLA in healthy donors. The chain uses TRBV6-5 and TRBJ2-2; TRBD1 aligns across 7 bases. The sequence was obtained from a man aged 18 to 30 in good health and CMV-seronegative. Input material: PBMCs. The CDR3 DNA is TGTGCCAGTACTAGGGACAGATCGGACACCGGGGAGCTGTTTTTT. It codes for CASTRDRSDTGELFF.